The entry below describes one T cell receptor (beta chain). Its specificity is not known. TCRdb itself ran the 5' RACE reads through MiXCR, one entry per CDR3 protein. Among 350,000 to 550,000 distinct CDR3 sequences listed, approximately 18% were seen once. V was clipped by 2 bases and J by 1 base; unmatched bases: 3. The CDR3 spans 15 residues. From germline, CDR1 is SGHRS and CDR2 YFSETQ. This entry comes from a study of T cells after yellow fever vaccination. Regarding the study as a whole: FACS-sorted repertoires might harbor abundant contaminating clonotypes from the bulk population. A large majority of primary-vaccination clones showed up again after the booster (roughly 95% CD4, around 88% CD8).

This material consisted of PBMCs, taken before the yellow fever booster vaccination. V usage is TRBV5-1 and J usage is TRBJ2-5, with 9 nucleotides matching TRBD1. The sequence derives from a man between 18 and 35 years old who received the YFV17D yellow fever vaccine. CDR3 sequence reads: CASSFWDRAQETQYF. The CDR3 coding sequence is TGCGCCAGCAGCTTTTGGGACAGGGCCCAAGAGACCCAGTACTTC.